This T cell receptor (beta chain) is drawn from a study of OX40 agonist ivuxolimab in advanced cancers. For the study at large: The patients' treatment was ivuxolimab, an agonistic anti-OX40 (CD134) antibody. Males comprised approximately 84% of the group, whose mean age was roughly 60 years (range roughly 23 to 80).

Of note for this clone: Its specificity is unknown.

Points from the study as a whole: On average, a greater number of expanded clones characterised CD8+ T cells relative to CD4+. Antigen targets of the expanded peripheral T cells went undetermined.

The repertoire was sequenced with immunoSEQ multiplex PCR; TCRdb's copy has only in-frame clones and lacks some. The table has 70,000 to 75,000 clones, around four fifths seen once. Germline lookup yields CDR1 MNHEY and CDR2 SMNVEV (reference sequence). This CDR3 has 13 amino acids. Trimming took 1 base from V and 5 from J, leaving 8 bases between them. The V gene is TRBV27, the J gene TRBJ2-5; unclear D gene. Source: CD4+ or CD8+ T cells sorted from blood, taken in a trial of the OX40 agonist ivuxolimab. The sequence derives from an adult with an advanced solid tumor such as melanoma, head and neck, liver or kidney cancer. This chain's CDR3 is CASSLFWGETQYF. The CDR3 DNA reads as TGTGCCAGCAGTTTATTTTGGGGTGAGACCCAGTACTTC.